These 3 T cell receptor beta chains came from one sample sequenced in a study of OX40 agonist ivuxolimab in advanced cancers. Library preparation employed the immunoSEQ multiplex PCR assay. TCRdb's version of the immuneACCESS table is confined to in-frame rearrangements and falls short of the full clone set. An unresolved V gene accounts for under half of the shortfall where checked; the remainder is of unknown origin. This sample comprises some 54,000 clones, around three quarters of them detected only once. Together, the top ten hold roughly 6% of the sample. The material sequenced was CD4+ or CD8+ T cells sorted from blood, taken in a trial of the OX40 agonist ivuxolimab. Every receptor here comes from an adult with an advanced solid tumor such as melanoma, head and neck, liver or kidney cancer.

This clone was found a few times. The chain is built from TRBV28 and TRBJ2-7; D unresolved. The CDR3 has 12 residues. Germline lookup yields CDR1 MDHEN and CDR2 SYDVKM. V was cut by 3 bases and J by 4 bases, with 7 bases left in between. The CDR3 sequence: CASSFRAYEQYF. Written as DNA, the CDR3 is TGTGCCAGCAGTTTTAGGGCATACGAGCAGTACTTC. The full variable domain, rest sourced from reference TRBV28 and TRBJ2-7, is DVKVTQSSRYLVKRTGEKVFLECVQDMDHENMFWYRQDPGLGLRLIYFSYDVKMKEKGDIPEGYSVSREKKERFSLILESASTNQTSMYLCASSFRAYEQYFGPGTRLTVT.

The chain recombines TRBV7-2 with TRBJ2-7, with 10 positions matching TRBD2. Per the germline V gene, CDR1 is SGHTA and CDR2 is FQGNSA. The CDR3 is made up of 13 amino acids. The V segment lost 1 base and the J segment 13 bases; nucleotides outside the gene matches: 7. CDR3 protein: CASSLGQLAGNYF. CDR3 DNA: TGTGCCAGCAGCTTAGGTCAACTAGCGGGGAATTACTTC.

This chain links TRBV19 with TRBJ2-1; 13 bases agree with TRBD2. This CDR3 comprises 16 residues. Looked up from germline, CDR1 is LNHDA and CDR2 is SQIVND (reference sequence). V dropped 3 bases and J dropped 9; count of bases not matched to a gene: 8. The DNA of the CDR3 is TGTGCCAGTAGTATCCGACTAGCGGGAGGCCAAAGTGAGCAGTTCTTC. Residues: CASSIRLAGGQSEQFF.